The T cell receptor beta chain under discussion was sequenced for a study of neurological immune-mediated disorders. This clonotype was detected many times. The cDNA was produced through 5'RACE with 10-nucleotide random UMIs. TCRdb analysed the 5' RACE reads with MiXCR anew, one entry per CDR3 protein. There are 70,000 to 95,000 distinct CDR3 sequences in the sample; approximately 14% occur only once, and more than 6% lies in the top ten. Trimming took 5 bases from V and 8 from J; bases not matched to a gene: 6. The germline V gene encodes CDR1 SGHVS and CDR2 FNYEAQ. The CDR3 contains 13 residues. The rearrangement links TRBV7-6 to TRBJ2-1; 7 bases line up with TRBD1. The specimen was PBMCs. This TCR derives from a woman between 50 and 59 years old in good health. The CDR3: CASSIQGWDEQFF. CDR3 nucleotide sequence: TGTGCCAGCAGCATACAGGGGTGGGATGAGCAGTTCTTC.